What follows is one T cell receptor (beta chain) and its context. The CDR3 has 12 amino acids. V lost 6 bases to trimming and J lost 10 bases, with 10 bases between them. Germline CDR1 reads MNHEY; CDR2 reads SVGAGI. Study processing details: The assay estimated nucleated cells by amplifying reference gene primers. Assay used: immunoSEQ multiplex PCR; TCRdb lists only in-frame clones, some missing. The V and J calls and the clone size are those of that table, but D and trimming were determined from the DNA. The sample consists of 120,000 to 150,000 clones, about four fifths of them appearing once. The sample comes from a study of blood T cell repertoires in COVID-19. Background on the study: Specimens from acute and convalescent COVID-19 originated in the United States, Italy and Spain. PBMCs, B-cell-depleted T cells, or T cells were the source of the cDNA or gDNA that made up the material.

This clonotype was obtained from a human donor with acute or convalescent COVID-19. The donor label of this sample is uncertain. V is TRBV6-5 and J is TRBJ1-6; TRBD1 might be the D (5 bases). Sequenced input: peripheral blood. The CDR3 DNA follows: TGTGCCAGCAGGGCAGGGTTCTCACCCCTCCACTTT. Protein product: CASRAGFSPLHF.